This T cell receptor (beta chain) appears in the sequencing data of a study of T-cell memory formation after mild COVID-19. Whole-study context: TCR clusters were largely donor specific.

Worth noting for this clonotype: Its target is unknown.

The TCR alpha and TCR beta cDNA libraries, bearing sample barcodes and UMIs, were generated by 5'RACE using constant-segment primers. TCRdb reanalysed the 5' RACE reads using MiXCR and keeps one entry per CDR3 protein. Among about 340,000 distinct CDR3 sequences listed, 13% were seen once. Germline CDR1 reads DFQATT; CDR2 reads SNEGSKA (reference sequence). The CDR3 covers 15 residues. Between the trimmed V and J ends, which lost 2 bases and 6 bases, there was a span of 17 bases. The study, taken as a whole, reports: Some responding clones appeared in pre-infection memory, suggesting cross-reactive memory joined.

Sequences were obtained from PBMCs or a T cell subset sorted from them (not recorded which). J is TRBJ1-5 and V is TRBV20-1; tentative D call: TRBD1 (6 bases). The source is a young man who had mild COVID-19 (a few samples of this study predate the infection). Cell type and time point are not known. The CDR3 reads CSARLQGATGQPQHF. The CDR3 DNA reads as TGCAGTGCTAGACTCCAAGGGGCGACAGGTCAGCCCCAGCATTTT.